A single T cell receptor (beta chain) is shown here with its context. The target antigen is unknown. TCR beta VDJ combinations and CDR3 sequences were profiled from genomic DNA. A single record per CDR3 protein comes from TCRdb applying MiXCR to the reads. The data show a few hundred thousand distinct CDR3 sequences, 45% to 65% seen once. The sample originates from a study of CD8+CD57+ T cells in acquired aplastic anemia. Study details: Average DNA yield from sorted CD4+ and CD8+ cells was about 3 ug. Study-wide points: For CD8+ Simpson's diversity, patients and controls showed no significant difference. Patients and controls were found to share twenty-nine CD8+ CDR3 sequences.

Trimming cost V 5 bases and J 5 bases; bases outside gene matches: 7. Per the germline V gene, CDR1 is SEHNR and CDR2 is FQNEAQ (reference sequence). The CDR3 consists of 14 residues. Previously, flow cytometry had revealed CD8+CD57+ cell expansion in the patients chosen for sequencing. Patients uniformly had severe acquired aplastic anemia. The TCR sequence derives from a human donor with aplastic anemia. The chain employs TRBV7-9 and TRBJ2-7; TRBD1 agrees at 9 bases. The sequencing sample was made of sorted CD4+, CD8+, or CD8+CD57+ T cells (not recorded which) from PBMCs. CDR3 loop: CASSPGTGRNEQYF. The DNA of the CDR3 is TGTGCCAGCAGCCCCGGGACAGGGAGAAACGAGCAGTACTTC.